The sequence of this T cell receptor beta chain was determined in a study of blood T cell repertoires in COVID-19. Study information: COVID-19 samples from acute and convalescent phases originated in the United States, Italy and Spain.

Repertoires were generated with immunoSEQ multiplex PCR, while TCRdb's copy carries only in-frame clones and drops some. This sample has roughly 180,000 clones; around four fifths occur once, and the top ten carry approximately 12%. Cohort assignment relied on participant-reported clinical history. The sequencing sample was made of PBMCs or T cells enriched from blood (not recorded which). The TCR sequence derives from a man between 40 and 49 years old who had recovered from COVID-19.

CDR3 sequence (DNA): TGTGCCAGCAGCCGCGAAGGGAGCTACGAGCAGTACTTC. It translates to CASSREGSYEQYF. This sequence joins TRBV9 and TRBJ2-7, with a possible D match to TRBD2 (5 bases). The CDR3 loop spans 13 amino acids. Germline V CDR1 and CDR2: SGDLS, YYNGEE. Trimming shortened V by 4 bases and J by 3 bases, and 11 bases separated the two germline ends.